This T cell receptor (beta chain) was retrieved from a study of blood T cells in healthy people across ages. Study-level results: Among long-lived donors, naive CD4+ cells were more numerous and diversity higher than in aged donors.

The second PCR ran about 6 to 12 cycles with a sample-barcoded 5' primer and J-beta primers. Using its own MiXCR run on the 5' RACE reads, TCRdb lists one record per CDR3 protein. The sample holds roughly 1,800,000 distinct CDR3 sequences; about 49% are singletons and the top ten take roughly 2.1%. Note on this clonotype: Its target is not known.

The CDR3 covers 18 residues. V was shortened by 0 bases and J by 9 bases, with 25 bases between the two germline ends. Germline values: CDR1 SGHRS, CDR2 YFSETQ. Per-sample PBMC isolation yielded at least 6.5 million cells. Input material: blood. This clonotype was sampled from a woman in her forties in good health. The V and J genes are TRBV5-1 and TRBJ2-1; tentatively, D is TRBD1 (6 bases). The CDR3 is CASSLGWGTTGPAGEQFF. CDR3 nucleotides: TGCGCCAGCAGCTTGGGATGGGGGACAACCGGCCCCGCGGGTGAGCAGTTCTTC.